The entry below gives a single T cell receptor beta chain sequence along with its context. This sample stems from a study of immune evolution from preneoplasia to lung adenocarcinoma. The germline V gene encodes CDR1 SGHNT and CDR2 YENEEA. V shed 5 bases and J shed 8 bases, with 14 bases lying between them. The CDR3 runs to 13 residues. Two lung cancer pathologists independently confirmed each histologic diagnosis. This table comes from immunoSEQ multiplex PCR, and its TCRdb copy is limited to in-frame clones, with some not included. Of 9,500 to 15,000 clones in the sample, 85% were seen once. Input material: FFPE tissue from an adenomatous hyperplasia lung lesion. The subset: atypical adenomatous hyperplasia (AAH), lung preneoplasia. The V gene is TRBV11-3, the J gene TRBJ2-3, with D uncertain. This receptor was identified in a person aged 45-69 years with lung adenocarcinoma. Written as DNA, the CDR3 is TGTGCCAGCAGCCCAACGTCTACCCGTACGCAGTATTTT. Protein sequence: CASSPTSTRTQYF. Combining the CDR3 with reference TRBV11-3 and TRBJ2-3 gives the whole variable domain EAGVVQSPRYKIIEKKQPVAFWCNPISGHNTLYWYLQNLGQGPELLIRYENEEAVDDSQLPKDRFSAERLKGVDSTLKIQPAELGDSAVYLCASSPTSTRTQYFGPGTRLTVL.